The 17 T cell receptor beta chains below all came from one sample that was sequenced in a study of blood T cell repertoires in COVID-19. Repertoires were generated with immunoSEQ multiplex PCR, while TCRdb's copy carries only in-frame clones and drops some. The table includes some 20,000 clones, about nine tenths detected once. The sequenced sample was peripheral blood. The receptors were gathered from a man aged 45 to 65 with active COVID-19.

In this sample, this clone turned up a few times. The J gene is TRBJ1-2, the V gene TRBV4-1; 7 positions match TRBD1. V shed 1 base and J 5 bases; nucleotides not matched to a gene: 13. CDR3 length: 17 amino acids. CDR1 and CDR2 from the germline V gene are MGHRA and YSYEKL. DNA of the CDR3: TGCGCCAGCAGCCAAGGTGGAAGGGGGCGCTCAGGGTATGGCTACACCTTC. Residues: CASSQGGRGRSGYGYTF.

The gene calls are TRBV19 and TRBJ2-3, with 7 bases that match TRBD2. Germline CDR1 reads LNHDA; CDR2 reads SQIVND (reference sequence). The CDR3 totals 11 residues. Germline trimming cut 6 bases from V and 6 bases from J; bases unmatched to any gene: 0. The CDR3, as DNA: TGTGCCAGTAGGGGGGGGGATACGCAGTATTTT. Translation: CASRGGDTQYF.

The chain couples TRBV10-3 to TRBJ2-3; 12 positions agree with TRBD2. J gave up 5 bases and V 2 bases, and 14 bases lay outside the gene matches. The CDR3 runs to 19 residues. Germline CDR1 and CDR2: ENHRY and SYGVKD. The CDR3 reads CAISERGLAGLPGIDTQYF. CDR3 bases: TGTGCCATCAGTGAGCGCGGACTAGCGGGGCTACCGGGGATAGATACGCAGTATTTT.

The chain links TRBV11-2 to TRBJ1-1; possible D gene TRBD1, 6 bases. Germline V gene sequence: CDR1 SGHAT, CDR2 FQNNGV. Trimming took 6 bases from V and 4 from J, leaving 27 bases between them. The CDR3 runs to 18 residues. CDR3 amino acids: CASSWWASDSLPGTEAFF. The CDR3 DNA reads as TGTGCCAGCAGTTGGTGGGCATCGGACAGTCTCCCCGGCACTGAAGCTTTCTTT.

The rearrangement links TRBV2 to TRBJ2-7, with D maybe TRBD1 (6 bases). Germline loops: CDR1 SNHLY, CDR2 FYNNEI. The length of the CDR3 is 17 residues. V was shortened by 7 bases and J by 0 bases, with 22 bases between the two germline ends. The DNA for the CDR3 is TGTGCCAGCAAAGCCCCTCGGGACACCCCGAGCTCCTACGAGCAGTACTTC. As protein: CASKAPRDTPSSYEQYF.

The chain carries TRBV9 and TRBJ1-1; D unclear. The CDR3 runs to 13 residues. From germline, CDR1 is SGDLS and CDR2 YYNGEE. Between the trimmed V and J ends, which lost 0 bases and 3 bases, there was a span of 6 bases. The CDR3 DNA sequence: TGTGCCAGCAGCGTAGAGAGTTACACTGAAGCTTTCTTT. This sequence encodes CASSVESYTEAFF.

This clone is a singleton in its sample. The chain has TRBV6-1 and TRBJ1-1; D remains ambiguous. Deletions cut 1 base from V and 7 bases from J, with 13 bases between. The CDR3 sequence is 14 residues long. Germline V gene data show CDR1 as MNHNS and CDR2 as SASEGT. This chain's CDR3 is CASSEVGGLNEAFF. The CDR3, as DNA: TGTGCCAGCAGTGAAGTTGGAGGGTTGAATGAAGCTTTCTTT.

The CDR3 DNA reads as TGCGCCAGCAGCTTGGGATTTTTTTGGAGAGAACAAGAGACCCAGTACTTC. Protein: CASSLGFFWREQETQYF. The chain employs TRBV5-1 and TRBJ2-5; D unresolved. Deletions cut 0 bases from V and 2 bases from J, with 17 bases between. Germline assignment: CDR1 SGHRS and CDR2 YFSETQ. The CDR3 runs to 17 residues.

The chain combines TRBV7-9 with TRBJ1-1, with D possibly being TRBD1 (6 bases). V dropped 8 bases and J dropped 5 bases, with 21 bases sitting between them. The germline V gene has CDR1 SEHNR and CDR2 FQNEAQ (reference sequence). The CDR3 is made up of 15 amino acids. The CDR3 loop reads CASRGRGSVGTEAFF. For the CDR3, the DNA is TGTGCCAGCCGGGGCAGGGGCTCCGTCGGTACTGAAGCTTTCTTT. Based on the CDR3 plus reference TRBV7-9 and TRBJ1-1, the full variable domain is DTGVSQNPRHKITKRGQNVTFRCDPISEHNRLYWYRQTLGQGPEFLTYFQNEAQLEKSRLLSDRFSAERPKGSFSTLEIQRTEQGDSAMYLCASRGRGSVGTEAFFGQGTRLTVV.

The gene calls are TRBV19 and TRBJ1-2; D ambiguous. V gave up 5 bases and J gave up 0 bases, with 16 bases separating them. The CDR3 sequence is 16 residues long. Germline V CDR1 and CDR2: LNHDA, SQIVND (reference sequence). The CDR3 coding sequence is TGTGCCAGTAGTTCCGGTCTTATTCGAACTAACTATGGCTACACCTTC. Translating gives CASSSGLIRTNYGYTF.

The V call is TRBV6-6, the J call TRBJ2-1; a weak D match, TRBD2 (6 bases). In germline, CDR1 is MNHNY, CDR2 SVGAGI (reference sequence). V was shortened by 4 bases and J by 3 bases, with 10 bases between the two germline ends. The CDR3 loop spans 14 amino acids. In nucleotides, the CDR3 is TGTGCCAGCAGTTCGCAGGGACTCTACAATGAGCAGTTCTTC. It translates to CASSSQGLYNEQFF.

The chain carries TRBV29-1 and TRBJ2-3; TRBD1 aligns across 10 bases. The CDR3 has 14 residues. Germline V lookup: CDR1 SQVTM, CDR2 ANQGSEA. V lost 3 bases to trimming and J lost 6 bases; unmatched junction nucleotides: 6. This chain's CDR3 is CSVDEDRGVDTQYF. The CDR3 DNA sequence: TGCAGCGTTGACGAGGACAGGGGGGTCGATACGCAGTATTTT.

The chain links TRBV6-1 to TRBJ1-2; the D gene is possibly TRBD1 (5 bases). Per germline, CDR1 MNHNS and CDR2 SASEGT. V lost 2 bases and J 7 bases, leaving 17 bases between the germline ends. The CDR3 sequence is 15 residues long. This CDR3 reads CASSEIGQGFVGYTF. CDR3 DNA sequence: TGTGCCAGCAGTGAAATTGGTCAGGGCTTTGTTGGCTACACCTTC.

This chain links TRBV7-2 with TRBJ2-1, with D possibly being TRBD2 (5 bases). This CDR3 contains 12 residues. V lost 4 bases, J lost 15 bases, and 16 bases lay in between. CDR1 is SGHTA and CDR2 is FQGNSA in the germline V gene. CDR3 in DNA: TGTGCCAGCAGCTCCGAGCGGCGTCAGGCGTTCTTC. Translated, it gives CASSSERRQAFF.

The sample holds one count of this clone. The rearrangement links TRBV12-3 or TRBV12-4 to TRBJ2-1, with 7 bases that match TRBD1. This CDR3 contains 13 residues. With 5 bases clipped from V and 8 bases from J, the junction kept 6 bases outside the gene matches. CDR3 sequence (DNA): TGTGCCAGCAGTGAAGTACAGGGGTATGAGCAGTTCTTC. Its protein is CASSEVQGYEQFF.

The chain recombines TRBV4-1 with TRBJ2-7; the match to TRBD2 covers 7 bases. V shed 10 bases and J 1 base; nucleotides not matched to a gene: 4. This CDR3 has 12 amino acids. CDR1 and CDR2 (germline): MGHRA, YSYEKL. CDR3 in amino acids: CATMGGSYEQYF. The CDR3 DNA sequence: TGCGCCACTATGGGGGGGTCCTACGAGCAGTACTTC.

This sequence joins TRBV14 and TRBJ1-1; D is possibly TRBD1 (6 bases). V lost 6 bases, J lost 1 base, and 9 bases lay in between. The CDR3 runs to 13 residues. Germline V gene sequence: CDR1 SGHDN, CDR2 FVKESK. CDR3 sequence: CASRRTANTEAFF. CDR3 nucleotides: TGTGCCAGCAGAAGGACAGCGAACACTGAAGCTTTCTTT.